The T cell receptor (beta chain) described here comes from a study of T cells after yellow fever vaccination. The sample holds many counts of this clonotype. Its antigen is as yet unknown. TCRdb reanalysed the 5' RACE reads using MiXCR and keeps one entry per CDR3 protein. The sample has 300,000 to 350,000 distinct CDR3 sequences; over 3.5% are singletons. CDR3 length: 14 amino acids. V lost 6 bases and J lost 12; bases outside the gene matches: 12. General study results and limits: Reappearance after the booster was observed for most primary-vaccination clones (roughly 97% CD4, just over 85% CD8).

The sequencing used PBMCs, collected 15 days after the yellow fever booster vaccination. This clonotype originated in a man aged 18 to 29 who received the YFV17D yellow fever vaccine. The V call is TRBV12-3 or TRBV12-4, the J call TRBJ2-7, with 12 positions matching TRBD1. This CDR3 is CASSPTGTGGSGYF. DNA for the CDR3: TGTGCCAGCAGCCCGACCGGGACAGGGGGCTCCGGGTACTTC.